Listed below are T cell receptor beta chains from one sample, sequenced in a study of T cell responses to AZD1222 COVID-19 vaccine. Only in-frame clones appear in the TCRdb table, and some are missing; sequencing was by immunoSEQ multiplex PCR. The table has about 110,000 clones, roughly 87% seen once. Sequencing used peripheral blood, obtained on day 0 of AZD1222 vaccination. Receptors originate from an adult in good health. Both conserved end residues are part of each CDR3. The D gene is left open where the match is weak. Some rows mark clone size as missing; the rest say once, few, many or name a class of expanded clone.

size | J | D | V | DNA | CDR3
- | TRBJ2-3 | - | TRBV7-8 | TGTGCCAGCAGCCCCACCGAGTTGGATACGCAGTATTTT | CASSPTELDTQYF
- | TRBJ2-4 | - | TRBV13 | TGTGCCAGCAGCCGCAGAGGAAGACAGTCGATAGCCAAAAACATTCAGTACTTC | CASSRRGRQSIAKNIQYF
- | TRBJ2-1 | TRBD1 | TRBV5-5 | TGTGCCAGCAGCCCCGGACAGGGACTCAATGAGCAGTTCTTC | CASSPGQGLNEQFF
- | TRBJ1-1 | - | TRBV4-3 | TGCGCCAGCAGTCGGGGTTCCGGGACAGAAGCTTTCTTT | CASSRGSGTEAFF
once | TRBJ2-2 | TRBD2 | TRBV7-3 | TGTGCCAGCAGCTTAAGACTAGCGGGAGGGGTCACCGGGGAGCTGTTTTTT | CASSLRLAGGVTGELFF
- | TRBJ1-5 | - | TRBV28 | TGTGCCAGCAGGGAACAGAACCAGCCCCAGCATTTT | CASREQNQPQHF
few | TRBJ1-2 | - | TRBV5-4 | TGTGCCAGCAGTTTGGCGGAAGGCACTGGCTACACCTTC | CASSLAEGTGYTF
few | TRBJ2-7 | TRBD2 | TRBV30 | TGTGCCTGGAGTCGGGGTCCTAGCGGAACCTACGAGCAGTACTTC | CAWSRGPSGTYEQYF
- | TRBJ1-2 | TRBD1 | TRBV12-3/TRBV12-4 | TGTGCCAGCAGTGGAGGGGGCCATGGCTACACCTTC | CASSGGGHGYTF
- | TRBJ2-7 | - | TRBV14 | TGTGCCAGCAGCGACGGATTTGCCTACGAGCAGTACTTC | CASSDGFAYEQYF
few | TRBJ2-6 | - | TRBV5-1 | TGCGCCAGCAGCTTGGTCGGGTCCTCTGGGGCCAACGTCCTGACTTTC | CASSLVGSSGANVLTF
- | TRBJ2-1 | TRBD2 | TRBV5-6 | TGTGCCAGCAGCTTGACGGGGGGGCCCTACAATGAGCAGTTCTTC | CASSLTGGPYNEQFF
- | TRBJ2-7 | TRBD2 | TRBV10-1 | TGCGCCAGTTTCCGCGGGAGGGCCGACGAGCAGTACTTC | CASFRGRADEQYF
- | TRBJ1-1 | - | TRBV12-3/TRBV12-4 | TGTGCCAGCAGTTTAGGGCAGTACGGTGAAGCTTTCTTT | CASSLGQYGEAFF
- | TRBJ2-2 | - | TRBV18 | TGTGCCAGCTCACTGCGACAGGCTAGGAGCACCGGGGAGCTGTTTTTT | CASSLRQARSTGELFF
- | TRBJ2-2 | TRBD1 | TRBV10-3 | TGTGCCATCAGTGTCGGCCAGGGGGATGGCGGGGAGCTGTTTTTT | CAISVGQGDGGELFF
- | TRBJ2-5 | - | TRBV3-1/TRBV3-2 | TGTGCCAGCAGCCAGACCGGGACTGAAGAGACCCAGTACTTC | CASSQTGTEETQYF
- | TRBJ1-6 | - | TRBV14 | TGTGCCAGCAGCCAAGTAAGAGGGGAGGCACCCCTCCACTTT | CASSQVRGEAPLHF
- | TRBJ1-1 | TRBD1 | TRBV9 | TGTGCCAGCAGCGTTGGGGGCAGGGGGACTGAAGCTTTCTTT | CASSVGGRGTEAFF
- | TRBJ1-2 | TRBD1 | TRBV27 | TGTGCCAGCAGGGATACAGGGGGCGCTTATGGCTACACCTTC | CASRDTGGAYGYTF
- | TRBJ2-3 | - | TRBV7-2 | TGTGCCAGCAGCCCCCGGGAATCTTACACAGATACGCAGTATTTT | CASSPRESYTDTQYF
- | TRBJ2-7 | - | TRBV7-9 | TGTGCCAGCAGCTCACAGGACAGCTACGAGCAGTACTTC | CASSSQDSYEQYF
- | TRBJ1-1 | - | TRBV7-3 | TGTGCCAGCGGATACAGGGAGGGCGAAGCTTTCTTT | CASGYREGEAFF
- | TRBJ2-7 | TRBD2 | TRBV2 | TGTGCCAGCAGTGGAGGACTAGCCGGTTCCTTTTTGGAGCAGTACTTC | CASSGGLAGSFLEQYF
- | TRBJ2-3 | TRBD2 | TRBV5-5 | TGTGCCAGCAGCTTGGTGTCCGGGCGGGGGGTCACAGATACGCAGTATTTT | CASSLVSGRGVTDTQYF